This TCR beta chain derives from a study of shared clonotypes between healthy human individuals. Notes on the study in general: Estimated richness values were generally larger in naive subsets than in memory subsets. The study found about 5% of naive CD4 clonotypes shared across a few donors.

Concerning this clone: Its antigen is not known.

Running of the assay took place at deep level. Measured with immunoSEQ multiplex PCR; TCRdb has only the in-frame clones, and not every one. The table records more than 2 million clones, over 85% of them present only once. Naive CD8 cells comprised CD45RO-negative, CCR7-positively selected cells, excluding terminally differentiated effector memory CD45RA+ cells. The CDR3 is 13 amino acids. Trimming shortened V by 3 bases and J by 3 bases, and 11 bases separated the two germline ends. Germline-derived CDR1 and CDR2 are SQVTM and ANQGSEA. The rearrangement uses TRBV29-1 and TRBJ2-5, with D tentatively TRBD1 or TRBD2 (6 bases each). The material sequenced was naive CD8+ T cells sorted from blood. The receptor's source is a young man in good health. CDR3 DNA: TGCAGCGTTGATACGGGGGCAAAAGAGACCCAGTACTTC. Amino acid sequence: CSVDTGAKETQYF. Looking up the rest from reference TRBV29-1 and TRBJ2-5 gives the full variable domain: SAVISQKPSRDICQRGTSLTIQCQVDSQVTMMFWYRQQPGQSLTLIATANQGSEATYESGFVIDKFPISRPNLTFSTLTVSNMSPEDSSIYLCSVDTGAKETQYFGPGTRLLVL.